This T cell receptor beta chain emerged from a study of CD8 T cells in Susac syndrome. As concerns this clonotype: Its antigen is as yet unknown.

RNA amounts of roughly 0.45 to 1 ug underwent reverse transcription with random hexamers. A multiplex approach, immunoSEQ multiplex PCR, amplified TCR beta CDR3 across 54 Vbeta and 13 Jbeta. TCRdb re-analysed the immunoSEQ multiplex PCR reads in MiXCR, keeping a single row per CDR3 protein. Of more than 200,000 distinct CDR3 sequences in the sample, roughly 95% were seen once. CD8+ and CD4+ T cells from blood underwent TCR beta sequencing, which was carried out in a high-throughput format. The multiple sclerosis controls comprised treatment-naive patients whose relapsing-remitting disease was stable or active. Study-wide results and caveats: TCR sequencing and HLA analysis covered a relatively small number of individuals.

The CDR3 spans 15 residues. Germline-derived CDR1 and CDR2 are DFQATT and SNEGSKA (reference sequence). V shed 5 bases and J shed 1 base, with 17 bases lying between them. Source material: CD4+ T cells from PBMCs. This TCR was sampled from a human donor with multiple sclerosis. The V gene is TRBV20-1, the J gene TRBJ1-1; D call uncertain. The CDR3 sequence: CSAAQEGERNTEAFF. In DNA, the CDR3 is TGCAGTGCTGCCCAAGAGGGAGAGAGGAACACTGAAGCTTTCTTT.